The next 32 T cell receptor beta chains were all read from a single sample in a study of TIL therapy for anti-PD-1-resistant metastatic lung cancer. Time point indicated: pre-treatment sample, taken before nivolumab and TIL therapy. Sequencing used immunoSEQ v3. This table comes from immunoSEQ multiplex PCR, and its TCRdb copy is limited to in-frame clones, with some not included. The sample lists about 52,000 clones; roughly 85% were seen once. The specimen was blood, collected at baseline. Every receptor here comes from a woman between 30 and 80 years old with non-small cell lung cancer.

The rearrangement links TRBV4-1 to TRBJ2-1; perhaps TRBD2 as D (6 bases). This CDR3 is built from 14 residues. CDR1 is MGHRA and CDR2 is YSYEKL in the germline V gene. Trimming cost V 3 bases and J 9 bases, with 15 bases left between them. CDR3 coding DNA: TGCGCCAGCAGCCACCGGAATTCCGGGAGTGAGCAGTTCTTC. It encodes CASSHRNSGSEQFF.

This chain links TRBV7-9 with TRBJ2-7; tentative D call: TRBD2 (6 bases). Germline-derived CDR1 and CDR2 are SEHNR and FQNEAQ (reference sequence). Trimming took off 1 base at V and 8 bases at J, with 12 bases between the two ends. The CDR3 covers 13 residues. The chain's CDR3 is CASSLETAGQQYF. The CDR3 coding sequence is TGTGCCAGCAGCTTAGAGACAGCGGGCCAGCAGTACTTC.

CDR3 sequence: CASSVSSDREFYGYTF. The CDR3 DNA reads as TGTGCCAGCAGTGTATCAAGCGACAGAGAATTCTATGGCTACACCTTC. This chain joins TRBV6-1 and TRBJ1-2; the D gene is possibly TRBD1 (5 bases). The CDR3 has 16 residues. V was trimmed by 4 bases and J by 4 bases, leaving 19 bases between them. Germline loops: CDR1 MNHNS, CDR2 SASEGT.

This chain joins TRBV7-3 and TRBJ2-3; 9 bases match TRBD2. Trimming took 2 bases from V and 2 from J; bases not matched to a gene: 5. The germline V gene has CDR1 SGHTA and CDR2 FQGTGA. The CDR3 consists of 16 residues. As DNA, the CDR3 is TGTGCCAGCAGCTTAGCGGCTAGCGGGACCACAGATACGCAGTATTTT. Its translation is CASSLAASGTTDTQYF. Variable domain in full (rest from reference TRBV7-3 and TRBJ2-3): GAGVSQTPSNKVTEKGKYVELRCDPISGHTALYWYRQSLGQGPEFLIYFQGTGAADDSGLPNDRFFAVRPEGSVSTLKIQRTERGDSAVYLCASSLAASGTTDTQYFGPGTRLTVL.

This clone was seen just once. This chain links TRBV6-1 with TRBJ2-1; perhaps TRBD1 as D (6 bases). The CDR3 loop spans 13 amino acids. Germline lookup yields CDR1 MNHNS and CDR2 SASEGT. Trimming took off 4 bases at V and 6 bases at J, with 10 bases between the two ends. CDR3 region: CASSVWGLNEQFF. The DNA of the CDR3 is TGTGCCAGCAGTGTTTGGGGGCTCAATGAGCAGTTCTTC.

J is TRBJ1-1 and V is TRBV11-2, with D possibly matching TRBD1 (5 bases). This CDR3 is 12 amino acids long. Germline assignment: CDR1 SGHAT and CDR2 FQNNGV. Deletions cut 4 bases from V and 8 bases from J, with 11 bases between. The CDR3 loop reads CASSSQGLEAFF. CDR3 nucleotide sequence: TGTGCCAGCAGCTCCCAGGGATTGGAAGCTTTCTTT.

This chain's CDR3 is CASSLWGAGANVLTF. For the CDR3, the DNA is TGTGCCAGCAGCTTGTGGGGAGCTGGGGCCAACGTCCTGACTTTC. The chain employs TRBV5-6 and TRBJ2-6, with D possibly TRBD2 on 5 matching bases. The CDR3 runs 15 residues. CDR1 is SGHDT and CDR2 is YYEEEE in the germline V gene. V was clipped by 1 base and J by 2 bases, with 7 bases between them.

V is TRBV4-3 and J is TRBJ1-4, with unresolved D. Looked up from germline, CDR1 is LGHNA and CDR2 is YSLEER. The germline V and J ends were trimmed by 0 bases and 0 bases, with 8 bases remaining between them. The length of the CDR3 is 16 residues. In DNA form, the CDR3 reads TGCGCCAGCAGCCAAGACTTTTCGGCAACTAATGAAAAACTGTTTTTT. This codes for CASSQDFSATNEKLFF.

The sample holds a few counts of this clone. This sequence joins TRBV28 and TRBJ1-2; a possible D gene is TRBD1 (5 bases). V lost 6 bases and J lost 8, with 13 bases in between. This CDR3 spans 12 amino acids. From germline, CDR1 is MDHEN and CDR2 SYDVKM. The CDR3 is CASRHDRFGYTF. CDR3 nucleotides: TGTGCCAGCAGACACGACAGATTCGGCTACACCTTC.

The chain recombines TRBV6-1 with TRBJ1-4; 8 bases match TRBD1. The V gene's germline CDR1 is MNHNS and CDR2 SASEGT. Trimming at V came to 4 bases and at J to 8 bases, leaving 9 bases not matched to a gene. The CDR3 extends over 15 amino acids. CDR3 sequence (DNA): TGTGCCAGCAGTGGCCCAGGGGGCTCAAGGGAAAAACTGTTTTTT. Translated: CASSGPGGSREKLFF.

About this clone itself: In the same sample, other DNA sequences code for this CDR3. The V and J genes are TRBV7-9 and TRBJ1-4; D remains ambiguous. Trimming removed 1 base from V and 0 bases from J, with 3 bases in between. Germline V gene data show CDR1 as SEHNR and CDR2 as FQNEAQ (reference sequence). The CDR3 runs 14 residues. CDR3: CASSLGATNEKLFF. The CDR3 nucleotides are TGTGCCAGCAGCTTAGGGGCAACTAATGAAAAACTGTTTTTT. The complete variable domain, with remaining parts taken from reference TRBV7-9 and TRBJ1-4, reads DTGVSQNPRHKITKRGQNVTFRCDPISEHNRLYWYRQTLGQGPEFLTYFQNEAQLEKSRLLSDRFSAERPKGSFSTLEIQRTEQGDSAMYLCASSLGATNEKLFFGSGTQLSVL.

The chain links TRBV5-4 to TRBJ2-7, with D unclear. CDR3 length equals 13 residues. Germline CDR1 SGHNT, CDR2 YYREEE (reference sequence). V lost 2 bases and J 6 bases, leaving 12 bases between the germline ends. Here the CDR3 reads CASSLVLDPEQYF. As DNA, the CDR3 is TGTGCCAGCAGCTTAGTGCTAGACCCCGAGCAGTACTTC.

This clone was seen a few times. This chain uses TRBV28 with TRBJ2-4; D may match TRBD1 or TRBD2 (7 bases each). V was cut by 6 bases and J by 6 bases, with 15 bases left in between. Germline V CDR1 and CDR2: MDHEN, SYDVKM. The CDR3 is 14 amino acids. The CDR3 sequence is CASRGGGAGNIQYF. In nucleotides, the CDR3 is TGTGCCAGCAGGGGAGGGGGCGCGGGAAACATTCAGTACTTC.

In DNA form, the CDR3 reads TGCGCCAGCAGCTTGGACGTAGGTACGCAGTATTTT. Translated, it gives CASSLDVGTQYF. The gene calls are TRBV5-1 and TRBJ2-3; D unclear. This CDR3 is 12 amino acids long. Germline lookup yields CDR1 SGHRS and CDR2 YFSETQ. Between the trimmed V and J ends, which lost 0 bases and 8 bases, there was a span of 7 bases.

The rearrangement joins TRBV6-5 to TRBJ1-5, with D uncertain. Germline CDR1 and CDR2: MNHEY and SVGAGI. The V and J ends lost 8 bases and 4 bases respectively, with 12 bases between them. This CDR3 has 13 amino acids. CDR3 nucleotides: TGTGCCAGCTGCCCAACAGCGAATCAGCCCCAGCATTTT. It codes for CASCPTANQPQHF.

The chain joins TRBV27 to TRBJ2-5; TRBD2 matches at 11 bases. V shed 6 bases and J 0 bases; nucleotides not matched to a gene: 9. This CDR3 region has 17 residues. Germline CDR1 and CDR2: MNHEY and SMNVEV (reference sequence). The CDR3, as DNA: TGTGCCAGCAGCTACACTAGCGGGGGAGTGTACCAAGAGACCCAGTACTTC. This encodes CASSYTSGGVYQETQYF.

This sequence joins TRBV10-3 and TRBJ2-1; D unresolved. The CDR3 totals 16 residues. CDR1 and CDR2 from the germline V gene are ENHRY and SYGVKD. V gave up 6 bases and J gave up 0 bases, with 15 bases separating them. The DNA of the CDR3 is TGTGCCATCAGGGGCTCACCGTATAGCTCCTACAATGAGCAGTTCTTC. Protein product: CAIRGSPYSSYNEQFF.

The V gene is TRBV18, the J gene TRBJ2-6; D perhaps matches TRBD2 (5 bases). The CDR3 loop spans 17 amino acids. The ends were cut back, 5 bases at V and 0 bases at J, with 14 bases in the middle. CDR1 is KGHSH, CDR2 LQKENI, per germline. Here the CDR3 reads CASSGQTRGSGANVLTF. In DNA form, the CDR3 reads TGTGCCAGCTCAGGGCAAACCCGGGGCTCTGGGGCCAACGTCCTGACTTTC.

V and J are TRBV6-1 and TRBJ2-3; 10 positions match TRBD2. This CDR3 has 19 residues. Looked up from germline, CDR1 is MNHNS and CDR2 is SASEGT. V lost 2 bases, J lost 3 bases, and 14 bases stayed unmatched. CDR3 nucleotide sequence: TGTGCCAGCAGTGAACTCTGGGGTTCTAGCGGGAGATCGACAGATACGCAGTATTTT. It encodes CASSELWGSSGRSTDTQYF.

This chain uses TRBV5-1 with TRBJ1-4; D gene uncertain. The CDR3 has 16 residues. Trimming removed 3 bases from V and 0 bases from J, with 12 bases in between. Per germline, CDR1 SGHRS and CDR2 YFSETQ. The CDR3 loop reads CASSSSGAATNEKLFF. The CDR3 nucleotides read TGCGCCAGCAGCTCCAGCGGTGCCGCAACTAATGAAAAACTGTTTTTT.

A single count supports this clone. The chain links TRBV6-6 to TRBJ2-7; D not certain. The CDR3 sequence is 12 residues long. CDR1 MNHNY and CDR2 SVGAGI come from the germline V gene (reference sequence). The V and J ends lost 0 bases and 6 bases respectively, with 6 bases between them. The CDR3 DNA reads TGTGCCAGCAGTTACTCCCCTACCGAGCAGTACTTC. It encodes CASSYSPTEQYF.

This chain connects TRBV6-6 to TRBJ2-7; D possibly matches TRBD1 or TRBD2 (5 bases each). Trimming stripped 0 bases from V and 6 bases from J, with 15 bases between. Per the germline V gene, CDR1 is MNHNY and CDR2 is SVGAGI (reference sequence). The CDR3 has 15 amino acids. CDR3 sequence reads: CASSYSGTSFPEQYF. For the CDR3, the DNA is TGTGCCAGCAGTTACTCCGGGACCAGTTTTCCCGAGCAGTACTTC.

This clone was recorded a few times. The V call is TRBV2, the J call TRBJ1-5, with unresolved D. The V gene lost 3 bases and the J gene lost 6 bases, with 12 bases spanning the gap. The CDR3 is 14 amino acids. Germline V gene lookup returns CDR1 SNHLY and CDR2 FYNNEI. The CDR3 loop reads CASSELGSGQPQHF. The CDR3 region has the DNA TGTGCCAGCAGTGAGTTAGGGTCCGGTCAGCCCCAGCATTTT.

This clone has only one observation. The rearrangement uses TRBV2 and TRBJ2-6, with 10 nucleotides matching TRBD1. CDR1 and CDR2 (germline): SNHLY, FYNNEI. The CDR3 is 17 residues long. After removal of 5 bases from V and 0 bases from J, the junction contained 4 bases not matched to a gene. Here the CDR3 reads CASSRQGALSGANVLTF. CDR3 nucleotides: TGTGCCAGCAGTAGACAGGGGGCTCTCTCTGGGGCCAACGTCCTGACTTTC.

The chain employs TRBV6-1 and TRBJ2-2; TRBD2 matches 7 bases. Trimming cost V 3 bases and J 7 bases; bases outside gene matches: 8. This CDR3 is built from 15 residues. Germline-derived CDR1 and CDR2 are MNHNS and SASEGT. The chain's CDR3 is CASSDLAGANGELFF. The CDR3, as DNA: TGTGCCAGCAGTGACCTGGCGGGAGCTAACGGGGAGCTGTTTTTT.

This chain connects TRBV7-2 to TRBJ2-1; maybe TRBD2 (7 bases). The CDR3 length is 17 residues. V was pared by 2 bases and J by 10 bases, with 24 bases between. Germline V CDR1 and CDR2: SGHTA, FQGNSA. CDR3 in DNA: TGTGCCAGCAGCTTATCCCCAGTTTTGGGGGGGGCACGGGAGCAGTTCTTC. This gives the protein CASSLSPVLGGAREQFF. Complete variable domain (other parts from reference TRBV7-2 and TRBJ2-1): GAGVSQSPSNKVTEKGKDVELRCDPISGHTALYWYRQSLGQGLEFLIYFQGNSAPDKSGLPSDRFSAERTGGSVSTLTIQRTQQEDSAVYLCASSLSPVLGGAREQFFGPGTRLTVL.

This sequence joins TRBV27 and TRBJ1-5; a weak D match, TRBD1 (5 bases). This CDR3 spans 15 amino acids. Germline V lookup: CDR1 MNHEY, CDR2 SMNVEV (reference sequence). Trimming stripped 4 bases from V and 4 bases from J, with 14 bases between. CDR3 bases: TGTGCCAGCAGTTCTCTCGGGGCGGGGAATCAGCCCCAGCATTTT. Translating it yields CASSSLGAGNQPQHF.

V gene TRBV7-6 combines with J gene TRBJ2-3; no firm D call. Germline values: CDR1 SGHVS, CDR2 FNYEAQ. Trimming shortened V by 5 bases and J by 0 bases, and 6 bases separated the two germline ends. This CDR3 contains 13 residues. This CDR3 reads CASSPLSTDTQYF. In nucleotides, the CDR3 is TGTGCCAGCAGCCCACTAAGCACAGATACGCAGTATTTT.

The chain employs TRBV5-4 and TRBJ1-6; D not certain. Germline V CDR1 and CDR2: SGHNT, YYREEE (reference sequence). V gave up 0 bases and J gave up 7 bases, with 17 bases separating them. The CDR3 has 17 residues. CDR3 coding DNA: TGTGCCAGCAGCTTGGCCGGCAGCCTGGGGATGAATTCACCCCTCCACTTT. Amino acid sequence: CASSLAGSLGMNSPLHF.

This clone was counted a single time. The V and J genes are TRBV5-6 and TRBJ2-5, with 14 nucleotides matching TRBD2. CDR3 size: 14 residues. With V trimmed by 5 bases and J by 10 bases, 7 bases remained unmatched. The germline gives CDR1 SGHDT, CDR2 YYEEEE. CDR3 amino acids: CASRTGTSGSIQYF. The DNA for the CDR3 is TGTGCCAGCAGAACCGGGACTAGCGGGAGCATCCAGTACTTC. Full variable domain (missing parts from reference TRBV5-6 and TRBJ2-5): DAGVTQSPTHLIKTRGQQVTLRCSPKSGHDTVSWYQQALGQGPQFIFQYYEEEERQRGNFPDRFSGHQFPNYSSELNVNALLLGDSALYLCASRTGTSGSIQYFGPGTRLLVL.

This clone was observed a few times. This rearrangement joins TRBV7-2 to TRBJ1-5, with D possibly matching TRBD1 (5 bases). Deletions cut 5 bases from V and 5 bases from J, with 13 bases between. CDR1 and CDR2 from the germline V gene are SGHTA and FQGNSA. CDR3 length: 14 amino acids. The CDR3: CASSRDRWDQPQHF. In DNA form, the CDR3 reads TGTGCCAGCAGCCGGGACCGTTGGGATCAGCCCCAGCATTTT.

This chain links TRBV7-9 with TRBJ2-3, with D tentatively TRBD1 (5 bases). The CDR3 extends over 13 amino acids. Deletions cut 5 bases from V and 6 bases from J, with 12 bases between. Per the germline V gene, CDR1 is SEHNR and CDR2 is FQNEAQ (reference sequence). The CDR3 is CASSDRGPDTQYF. CDR3 nucleotides: TGTGCCAGCAGCGATAGGGGTCCCGATACGCAGTATTTT.